These 27 T cell receptor beta chains were sequenced from one sample in a study of metastatic and nonmetastatic thyroid tumors. Prior to thyroid surgery, none of the patients had received any treatment. TCRdb reanalyzed the PCR reads via MiXCR. Of over 50,000 clones in the sample, roughly 30% were seen once. Sample: blood. The receptors stem from a female donor with papillary thyroid cancer or a benign thyroid nodule (not recorded which). Some clones in this sample may be carry-over from other donors' samples.

On this clone itself: At one of its ends the junction is not consistent with the germline gene, which may arise from a read error. The chain is built from TRBV27 and TRBJ2-2; 10 bases match TRBD2. The CDR3 runs to 17 residues. CDR1 is MNHEY and CDR2 is SMNVEV in the germline V gene (reference sequence). The CDR3 sequence: CASSPTPASGRNRGAVF. CDR3 nucleotide sequence: TGTGCCAGCAGTCCCACCCCAGCTAGCGGGAGAAACCGGGGAGCTGTTTTT.

Judged by abundance, this clone is medium-sized. The chain combines TRBV28 with TRBJ1-2; 7 bases agree with TRBD1. The CDR3 runs to 12 residues. CDR1 is MDHEN and CDR2 is SYDVKM in the germline V gene. With 4 bases clipped from V and 8 bases from J, the junction kept 4 bases outside the gene matches. The CDR3 region has the DNA TGTGCCAGCAGTTCTGGACAGGCGGGCTACACCTTC. Amino acids: CASSSGQAGYTF.

This clone occurred a few times. This chain uses TRBV10-1 with TRBJ2-7, with 8 bases matching TRBD2. Trimming cost V 4 bases and J 4 bases; bases outside gene matches: 6. Germline CDR1 is WNHNN and CDR2 is SYGVQD (reference sequence). The length of the CDR3 is 14 residues. CDR3 nucleotide sequence: TGCGCCAGCAGTGCGGGGGGGCTAGGTTACGAGCAGTACTTC. Amino acid sequence: CASSAGGLGYEQYF.

The sample holds many counts of this clone. A read error is possible here, since a much larger clone lies one base away. The chain employs TRBV9 and TRBJ2-3; D is unresolved. The V end lost 4 bases, the J end lost 0 bases, and 15 bases lay between the germline ends. This CDR3 is built from 16 residues. Germline V lookup: CDR1 SGDLS, CDR2 YYNGEE. CDR3 DNA: TGTGCCAGCAGCCCAGAACTGGCCTCTAGCACAGATACGCAGTATTTT. It yields the protein CASSPELASSTDTQYF.

About this clone: It is likely a read error, because the conserved phenylalanine at the end of the CDR3 is missing. The chain links TRBV6-2 or TRBV6-3 to TRBJ1-6, with TRBD1 matching 7 bases. The junction had 6 bases not matched to a gene; V was cut back by 7 bases and J by 3 bases. The germline V gene has CDR1 MNHEY and CDR2 SVGEGT. This CDR3 has 15 residues. CDR3 sequence: CASTRTGYYNSPLHI. In DNA form, the CDR3 reads TGTGCCAGCACCCGGACAGGCTACTATAATTCACCCCTCCACATT.

The CDR3 DNA follows: TGTGCCAGCACTCAAGGGGATCAGCCCCAGCATTTT. Amino acid sequence: CASTQGDQPQHF. This chain joins TRBV2 and TRBJ1-5; possible D gene TRBD1, 5 bases. Trimming removed 7 bases from V and 5 bases from J, with 9 bases in between. CDR3 length equals 12 residues. The germline V gene has CDR1 SNHLY and CDR2 FYNNEI.

This chain links TRBV2 with TRBJ2-7; D is possibly TRBD1 (6 bases). V was shortened by 3 bases and J by 3 bases, with 12 bases between the two germline ends. CDR1 is SNHLY and CDR2 is FYNNEI in the germline V gene. CDR3 length: 14 residues. CDR3 coding DNA: TGTGCCAGCAGTGATCAGGGACAAGGCTACGAGCAGTACTTC. Its protein product is CASSDQGQGYEQYF.

Many counts were recorded for this clone. The rearrangement links TRBV5-1 to TRBJ2-7, with D possibly matching TRBD2 (6 bases). Germline V lookup: CDR1 SGHRS, CDR2 YFSETQ. The CDR3 totals 16 residues. V lost 0 bases and J lost 0, with 13 bases in between. The CDR3: CASSLGDSGVSYEQYF. CDR3 sequence (DNA): TGCGCCAGCAGCTTGGGGGATAGCGGCGTCTCCTACGAGCAGTACTTC.

The chain uses TRBV6-1 and TRBJ2-2, with TRBD2 matching over 12 bases. The J segment lost 2 bases and the V segment lost 7 bases, leaving 8 bases of the junction unmatched. This CDR3 comprises 17 residues. The germline gives CDR1 MNHNS, CDR2 SASEGT. This CDR3 is CASKRSGLAGNTGELFF. The DNA for the CDR3 is TGTGCCAGCAAAAGGAGCGGACTAGCGGGAAACACCGGGGAGCTGTTTTTT.

The chain carries TRBV9 and TRBJ2-7; perhaps TRBD1 as D (7 bases). Germline lookup yields CDR1 SGDLS and CDR2 YYNGEE. The CDR3 contains 13 residues. V was cut by 0 bases and J by 6 bases, with 10 bases left in between. CDR3 protein: CASSVAQGGEQYF. The CDR3 nucleotides read TGTGCCAGCAGCGTAGCCCAGGGGGGCGAGCAGTACTTC. The variable domain in full, with the rest retrieved from reference TRBV9 and TRBJ2-7, is DSGVTQTPKHLITATGQRVTLRCSPRSGDLSVYWYQQSLDQGLQFLIQYYNGEERAKGNILERFSAQQFPDLHSELNLSSLELGDSALYFCASSVAQGGEQYFGPGTRLTVT.

This clone was picked up a small number of times. The chain joins TRBV6-1 to TRBJ2-2; D possibly corresponds to TRBD1 (6 bases). This CDR3 has 14 residues. V was cut by 8 bases and J by 3 bases, with 13 bases left in between. Germline CDR1 reads MNHNS; CDR2 reads SASEGT. In nucleotides, the CDR3 is TGTGCCAGCGTTGCCGGGACACACACCGGGGAGCTGTTTTTT. Amino acid sequence: CASVAGTHTGELFF.

The V and J genes are TRBV6-4 and TRBJ2-2; D not certain. The CDR3 runs to 12 residues. Per germline, CDR1 MRHNA and CDR2 SNTAGT. V lost 2 bases to trimming and J lost 8 bases, with 6 bases between them. The CDR3 region has the DNA TGTGCCAGCAGTGACAACGCGGGGGAGCTGTTTTTT. Translation gives CASSDNAGELFF.

This clone was recorded a few times. This chain uses TRBV6-1 with TRBJ1-2, with D unclear. The CDR3 loop spans 16 amino acids. CDR1 is MNHNS and CDR2 is SASEGT in the germline V gene. Trimming shortened V by 7 bases and J by 2 bases, and 20 bases separated the two germline ends. The CDR3 DNA reads TGTGCCAGCATCGGACCCTCTCAGGCTAACAACTATGGCTACACCTTC. Encoded protein: CASIGPSQANNYGYTF.

This clone was recorded at least ten times. The V and J genes are TRBV2 and TRBJ1-3; 9 nucleotides line up with TRBD1. CDR3 length: 14 residues. The V gene end was trimmed by 8 bases and the J gene end by 4 bases; junction bases not matched to a gene: 6. Germline V lookup: CDR1 SNHLY, CDR2 FYNNEI. The CDR3 sequence is CASGRDREGNTIYF. The DNA of the CDR3 is TGTGCCAGCGGCCGGGACAGGGAGGGAAACACCATATATTTT.

This chain joins TRBV12-3 or TRBV12-4 and TRBJ2-7; TRBD1 matches at 9 bases. With 2 bases clipped from V and 3 bases from J, the junction kept 5 bases outside the gene matches. This CDR3 contains 15 residues. The CDR3 nucleotides are TGTGCCAGCAGTTTATCAGGGACAGGGAGCTACGAGCAGTACTTC. The encoded protein is CASSLSGTGSYEQYF.

The chain employs TRBV7-2 and TRBJ1-5; the match to TRBD1 covers 9 bases. The germline V gene has CDR1 SGHTA and CDR2 FQGNSA. The CDR3 has 14 amino acids. With V trimmed by 0 bases and J by 6 bases, 0 bases remained unmatched. CDR3 protein: CASSLATGGQPQHF. CDR3 coding DNA: TGTGCCAGCAGCTTAGCGACAGGGGGTCAGCCCCAGCATTTT.

The rearrangement uses TRBV4-3 and TRBJ2-7; D call uncertain. Germline values: CDR1 LGHNA, CDR2 YSLEER. The V and J ends lost 1 base and 3 bases respectively, with 10 bases between them. This CDR3 has 14 residues. CDR3 coding DNA: TGCGCCAGCAGCCAAGGTCCTAGTGGCTACGAGCAGTACTTC. This sequence encodes CASSQGPSGYEQYF.

This chain links TRBV6-2 or TRBV6-3 with TRBJ2-5; tentative D call: TRBD1 (5 bases). The V end was cut by 2 bases, the J end by 0 bases, with 10 bases between. The CDR3 contains 15 residues. Germline V gives CDR1 MNHEY, CDR2 SVGEGT. The chain's CDR3 is CASSYGGAHQETQYF. The CDR3, as DNA: TGTGCCAGCAGTTACGGTGGGGCGCACCAAGAGACCCAGTACTTC.

The chain joins TRBV30 to TRBJ2-7, with 10 bases lining up with TRBD2. This CDR3 region has 15 residues. V shed 3 bases, J shed 4 bases, and the junction held 9 bases outside the gene matches. Germline CDR1 GTSNPN, CDR2 SVGIG (reference sequence). The CDR3 sequence: CAWRKLAGTTYEQYF. CDR3 coding DNA: TGTGCCTGGAGAAAACTAGCGGGGACAACTTACGAGCAGTACTTC.

The V gene is TRBV11-3, the J gene TRBJ1-1; 8 bases map to TRBD1. This CDR3 has 16 amino acids. Germline loops: CDR1 SGHNT, CDR2 YENEEA. The junction had 9 bases not matched to a gene; V was cut back by 3 bases and J by 3 bases. The CDR3 DNA is TGTGCCAGCAGCTTTTCGGGCAGGGGGCTTCACACTGAAGCTTTCTTT. Protein sequence: CASSFSGRGLHTEAFF. Drawing the rest from reference TRBV11-3 and TRBJ1-1, the complete variable domain is EAGVVQSPRYKIIEKKQPVAFWCNPISGHNTLYWYLQNLGQGPELLIRYENEEAVDDSQLPKDRFSAERLKGVDSTLKIQPAELGDSAVYLCASSFSGRGLHTEAFFGQGTRLTVV.

The gene calls are TRBV7-9 and TRBJ2-2, with D uncertain. CDR1 is SEHNR, CDR2 FQNEAQ, per germline (reference sequence). V was cut by 2 bases and J by 0 bases, with 7 bases left in between. The CDR3 covers 15 residues. The CDR3 here is CASSLQLPNTGELFF. The CDR3 DNA sequence: TGTGCCAGCAGCTTACAGCTGCCGAACACCGGGGAGCTGTTTTTT.

As for this clone: Mismatch with germline at one junction end may stem from a read error. The J gene is TRBJ2-3, the V gene TRBV20-1; possibly TRBD2 for D (6 bases). This CDR3 contains 11 residues. The germline V gene has CDR1 DFQATT and CDR2 SNEGSKA (reference sequence). CDR3 DNA: TGCAGTGCTAGAGATCGGGAGCGAGAAGACTTT. It yields the protein CSARDREREDF.

This clone has ten or more counts. V gene TRBV12-5 combines with J gene TRBJ2-1; 11 nucleotides align to TRBD2. This CDR3 is 15 amino acids long. Per germline, CDR1 LGHNT and CDR2 FRNRAP. V shed 2 bases, J shed 8 bases, and the junction held 5 bases outside the gene matches. The CDR3 here is CASGLRLAGRYEQFF. Here the CDR3 DNA reads TGTGCTAGTGGTTTGAGACTAGCGGGAAGGTATGAGCAGTTCTTC.

This clone appeared a few times. The chain combines TRBV6-1 with TRBJ1-2, with a possible D match to TRBD1 (5 bases). Per the germline V gene, CDR1 is MNHNS and CDR2 is SASEGT. The CDR3 length is 14 residues. The V end lost 1 base, the J end lost 5 bases, and 11 bases lay between the germline ends. In DNA form, the CDR3 reads TGTGCCAGCAGTGAAGGAGGGGAACCTTATGGCTACACCTTC. This gives the protein CASSEGGEPYGYTF.

This clone was counted between two and nine times. The chain links TRBV20-1 to TRBJ1-6, with TRBD1 identical over 7 bases. Germline V gene lookup returns CDR1 DFQATT and CDR2 SNEGSKA (reference sequence). The CDR3 covers 15 residues. V gave up 3 bases and J gave up 6 bases; unmatched junction bases: 8. The CDR3 protein is CSASGWTGANSPLHF. CDR3 DNA sequence: TGCAGTGCTAGCGGTTGGACAGGCGCTAATTCACCCCTCCACTTT.

V is TRBV28 and J is TRBJ1-2; D not resolved. This CDR3 region has 13 residues. V lost 8 bases and J lost 8, with 18 bases in between. Looked up from germline, CDR1 is MDHEN and CDR2 is SYDVKM. In DNA form, the CDR3 reads TGTGCCAGCGGCAATCAGGCAGTCCGGGGCTACACCTTC. Translating gives CASGNQAVRGYTF.

This clone was picked up a small number of times. The CDR3 region is CASSLEKLFF. CDR3 DNA: TGTGCCAGCAGTTTGGAAAAACTGTTTTTT. V usage is TRBV6-2 or TRBV6-3 and J usage is TRBJ1-4, with D unresolved. Germline V gene data show CDR1 as MNHEY and CDR2 as SVGEGT. CDR3 length: 10 residues. Trimming left V 4 bases short and J 8 bases short, with 2 bases between.